Below are 30 T cell receptor beta chains sequenced from a single sample in a study of T cell repertoires in cytomegalovirus infection. No antigens are known for them. TCRdb processed the reads anew with MiXCR; each CDR3 protein has one entry. The sample holds 69,000 or so distinct CDR3 sequences, 28% seen once. The sequences come from CD8+ T cells from cultured PBMCs, collected from culture after CMV antigen stimulation. These receptors were obtained from a human donor in good health (CMV status not recorded). Some clones in this sample may be carry-over from other donors' samples.

This sequence joins TRBV12-3 or TRBV12-4 and TRBJ2-3; 10 bases align to TRBD1. The CDR3 loop spans 14 amino acids. Trimming cost V 6 bases and J 6 bases; bases outside gene matches: 6. In DNA form, the CDR3 reads TGTGCCAGCAGCCAGACAGGGGGCGGGGATACGCAGTATTTT. Its protein product is CASSQTGGGDTQYF.

The chain uses TRBV5-1 and TRBJ1-2, with a possible D match to TRBD1 (5 bases). The CDR3 sequence is 14 residues long. Germline V gene data show CDR1 as SGHRS and CDR2 as YFSETQ. The germline V and J ends were trimmed by 0 bases and 5 bases, with 11 bases remaining between them. CDR3 in DNA: TGCGCCAGCAGCTTGGAGTGGGGCGGATATGGCTACACCTTC. It yields the protein CASSLEWGGYGYTF. The full variable domain, its missing parts supplied by reference TRBV5-1 and TRBJ1-2, is KAGVTQTPRYLIKTRGQQVTLSCSPISGHRSVSWYQQTPGQGLQFLFEYFSETQRNKGNFPGRFSGRQFSNSRSEMNVSTLELGDSALYLCASSLEWGGYGYTFGSGTRLTVV.

The V gene is TRBV6-5, the J gene TRBJ1-1; 10 bases are a match to TRBD1. The CDR3 totals 15 residues. Unmatched junction bases numbered 7, after V lost 4 bases and J lost 5 bases. Per germline, CDR1 MNHEY and CDR2 SVGAGI. In nucleotides, the CDR3 is TGTGCCAGCAGTTGGACAGGGGGGCATAGGACTGAAGCTTTCTTT. Translation gives CASSWTGGHRTEAFF.

This clonotype was seen a few times. This CDR3 reads CASSESLYEGLAKYEQYF. The CDR3 DNA reads as TGCGCCAGCAGTGAGTCCCTATATGAGGGACTAGCTAAATACGAGCAGTACTTC. V and J are TRBV10-2 and TRBJ2-7; 9 nucleotides line up with TRBD2. With V trimmed by 0 bases and J by 4 bases, 13 bases remained unmatched. This CDR3 region has 18 residues. Germline loops: CDR1 WSHSY, CDR2 SAAADI.

V gene TRBV27 combines with J gene TRBJ1-2, with 8 bases lining up with TRBD1. CDR3 size: 16 residues. Germline V gives CDR1 MNHEY, CDR2 SMNVEV (reference sequence). With V trimmed by 0 bases and J by 7 bases, 10 bases remained unmatched. The CDR3 DNA sequence: TGTGCCAGCAGTTTATCCAGGACAGGGAGGCCTGGTGGCTACACCTTC. Translating gives CASSLSRTGRPGGYTF.

This clonotype was seen repeatedly, ten times or more. The rearrangement joins TRBV25-1 to TRBJ1-1, with TRBD1 matching over 7 bases. This CDR3 has 14 residues. After removal of 0 bases from V and 5 bases from J, the junction contained 3 bases not matched to a gene. Germline V gives CDR1 MGHDK, CDR2 SYGVNS. CDR3 residues: CASSEYDRVTEAFF. The CDR3 DNA reads TGTGCCAGCAGTGAATATGACAGGGTGACTGAAGCTTTCTTT.

The chain is built from TRBV11-2 and TRBJ2-4, with D tentatively TRBD2 (5 bases). Germline V CDR1 and CDR2: SGHAT, FQNNGV. The germline V and J ends were trimmed by 4 bases and 6 bases, with 22 bases remaining between them. The CDR3 totals 17 residues. In DNA form, the CDR3 reads TGTGCCAGCAGCTCCGCCGAAAATTGGGAGCGAGGAAACATTCAGTACTTC. Protein: CASSSAENWERGNIQYF.

The V gene is TRBV11-3, the J gene TRBJ2-2, with 11 positions matching TRBD2. Germline CDR1 is SGHNT and CDR2 is YENEEA. The trim removed 3 bases at V and 6 bases at J, leaving 3 bases unmatched. The CDR3 sequence is 15 residues long. CDR3 DNA sequence: TGTGCCAGCAGCTTTAGCGGGAGGGCCCCCGGGGAGCTGTTTTTT. Its translation is CASSFSGRAPGELFF.

The chain links TRBV29-1 to TRBJ1-1; the D is unclear. This CDR3 comprises 11 residues. Trimming took off 6 bases at V and 5 bases at J, with 10 bases between the two ends. The V gene's germline CDR1 is SQVTM and CDR2 ANQGSEA. CDR3 in DNA: TGCAGCGTGGGTGTTGGAACTGAAGCTTTCTTT. Translation: CSVGVGTEAFF.

As regards this clonotype: This could be a read error, since a much larger clone is one nucleotide away. The V call is TRBV7-6, the J call TRBJ1-1, with D unclear. V was clipped by 3 bases and J by 4 bases, with 18 bases between them. Germline loops: CDR1 SGHVS, CDR2 FNYEAQ. The CDR3 is 16 residues long. Here the CDR3 reads CASSFPTGEVGTEAFF. The CDR3 DNA reads TGTGCCAGCAGCTTCCCCACTGGGGAGGTCGGCACTGAAGCTTTCTTT.

This clonotype was seen many times. The chain employs TRBV7-9 and TRBJ2-1, with 8 bases matching TRBD2. J gave up 2 bases and V 5 bases, and 8 bases lay outside the gene matches. From germline, CDR1 is SEHNR and CDR2 FQNEAQ (reference sequence). The CDR3 is 16 residues long. The CDR3 is CASSPKLAEAYNEQFF. For the CDR3, the DNA is TGTGCCAGCAGCCCAAAACTAGCGGAGGCCTACAATGAGCAGTTCTTC.

This clonotype occurred many times. The V gene is TRBV7-9, the J gene TRBJ2-3; D remains ambiguous. The CDR3 runs 14 residues. Germline V lookup: CDR1 SEHNR, CDR2 FQNEAQ (reference sequence). V lost 1 base and J 0 bases, leaving 5 bases between the germline ends. For the CDR3, the DNA is TGTGCCAGCAGCTTAGAGTTAAGCACAGATACGCAGTATTTT. Residues: CASSLELSTDTQYF. Using reference TRBV7-9 and TRBJ2-3 for the parts outside the CDR3, the full variable domain is DTGVSQNPRHKITKRGQNVTFRCDPISEHNRLYWYRQTLGQGPEFLTYFQNEAQLEKSRLLSDRFSAERPKGSFSTLEIQRTEQGDSAMYLCASSLELSTDTQYFGPGTRLTVL.

The chain is built from TRBV9 and TRBJ2-4, with 8 bases lining up with TRBD2. With V trimmed by 0 bases and J by 8 bases, 4 bases remained unmatched. The CDR3 extends over 14 amino acids. Germline CDR1 and CDR2: SGDLS and YYNGEE. Here the CDR3 reads CASSVDGREDIQYF. As DNA, the CDR3 is TGTGCCAGCAGCGTAGACGGGAGGGAGGACATTCAGTACTTC.

This clonotype has just one count. The gene calls are TRBV20-1 and TRBJ2-3, with a weak D call TRBD2 (6 bases). Germline V gives CDR1 DFQATT, CDR2 SNEGSKA (reference sequence). The V end was cut by 6 bases, the J end by 5 bases, with 21 bases between. There are 15 residues in the CDR3. Here the CDR3 DNA reads TGCAGTGCCCCCCCGGGGGACTGGCGGTTAGATACGCAGTATTTT. It encodes CSAPPGDWRLDTQYF.

This clonotype was seen ten or more times. The V and J genes are TRBV20-1 and TRBJ1-6, with 7 bases lining up with TRBD1. In germline, CDR1 is DFQATT, CDR2 SNEGSKA (reference sequence). V lost 2 bases to trimming and J lost 6 bases; unmatched junction nucleotides: 10. The CDR3 length is 16 residues. In DNA, the CDR3 is TGCAGTGCTAGAAACCCACAGGGGATGTCTAATTCACCCCTCCACTTT. Encoded protein: CSARNPQGMSNSPLHF.

The chain carries TRBV5-4 and TRBJ2-1; D might be TRBD1 (6 bases). The V end lost 4 bases, the J end lost 8 bases, and 19 bases lay between the germline ends. The V gene's germline CDR1 is SGHNT and CDR2 YYREEE (reference sequence). This CDR3 comprises 15 residues. This chain's CDR3 is CASSRRTEVSDEQFF. As DNA, the CDR3 is TGTGCCAGCAGCCGACGGACAGAAGTGAGCGATGAGCAGTTCTTC.

This clonotype has a handful of counts. This chain uses TRBV7-6 with TRBJ2-7; 11 bases fit TRBD1. This CDR3 has 17 residues. In germline, CDR1 is SGHVS, CDR2 FNYEAQ. V was pared by 5 bases and J by 0 bases, with 9 bases of the junction left unmatched. The CDR3 loop reads CASSPIVGTGGSYEQYF. In DNA form, the CDR3 reads TGTGCCAGCAGCCCCATCGTTGGGACAGGGGGCTCCTACGAGCAGTACTTC.

The J gene is TRBJ1-5, the V gene TRBV9, with D perhaps matching TRBD1 (6 bases). V shed 2 bases and J shed 6 bases, with 15 bases lying between them. CDR3 length: 15 residues. CDR1 is SGDLS and CDR2 is YYNGEE in the germline V gene. DNA for the CDR3: TGTGCCAGCAGCGTCTCGGGGGGCGAAATTCAGCCCCAGCATTTT. Its translation: CASSVSGGEIQPQHF.

This clonotype was seen more than once but under ten times. V is TRBV5-1 and J is TRBJ2-2; tentative D call: TRBD2 (5 bases). Germline lookup yields CDR1 SGHRS and CDR2 YFSETQ. Trimming took off 2 bases at V and 3 bases at J, with 11 bases between the two ends. This CDR3 contains 15 residues. CDR3 coding DNA: TGCGCCAGCAGCTTTAAGGACTTGGACACCGGGGAGCTGTTTTTT. This encodes CASSFKDLDTGELFF.

This clonotype came up many times. The chain has TRBV7-2 and TRBJ2-7, with 9 bases aligning to TRBD2. Germline V gene data show CDR1 as SGHTA and CDR2 as FQGNSA. V was pared by 4 bases and J by 3 bases, with 4 bases of the junction left unmatched. This CDR3 is 14 amino acids long. The CDR3 loop is CASSSSGGYYEQYF. CDR3 sequence (DNA): TGTGCCAGCAGCTCCAGCGGGGGGTACTACGAGCAGTACTTC.

This clonotype was counted only a few times. V is TRBV6-8 and J is TRBJ1-6, with 10 positions matching TRBD1. V lost 2 bases to trimming and J lost 7 bases; unmatched junction nucleotides: 2. The CDR3 is 15 amino acids. CDR1 and CDR2 (germline): MNHGY, SAAAGT. The CDR3 protein is CASSYQGQGNSPLHF. The CDR3 coding sequence is TGTGCCAGCAGTTACCAGGGACAGGGGAATTCACCCCTCCACTTT.

This chain uses TRBV12-5 with TRBJ2-1; unclear D gene. V was trimmed by 1 base and J by 10 bases, leaving 8 bases between them. The germline V gene has CDR1 LGHNT and CDR2 FRNRAP. The CDR3 runs 12 residues. The DNA of the CDR3 is TGTGCTAGTGGTTTGGGCAGTGAAGAGCAGTTCTTC. Protein product: CASGLGSEEQFF.

This clonotype was detected ten times or more. The genes are TRBV6-2 or TRBV6-3 and TRBJ2-2; D remains ambiguous. The CDR3 loop spans 12 amino acids. Trimming took off 2 bases at V and 4 bases at J, with 2 bases between the two ends. Germline loops: CDR1 MNHEY, CDR2 SVGEGT. The CDR3 loop is CASSYRTGELFF. The CDR3 DNA reads TGTGCCAGCAGTTACCGCACCGGGGAGCTGTTTTTT.

This clonotype was seen repeatedly, ten times or more. The V and J genes are TRBV11-2 and TRBJ2-5; D unresolved. Trimming removed 0 bases at V and 4 bases at J, with 18 bases between. There are 17 residues in the CDR3. Germline CDR1 and CDR2: SGHAT and FQNNGV. CDR3 coding DNA: TGTGCCAGCAGCTTAGACGATAGTGAGAGAATCGGAGAGACCCAGTACTTC. Translating it yields CASSLDDSERIGETQYF.

This clonotype has at least ten counts. This chain links TRBV7-2 with TRBJ2-1, with 8 bases lining up with TRBD2. The CDR3 sequence is 16 residues long. Per germline, CDR1 SGHTA and CDR2 FQGNSA. Unmatched junction bases numbered 13, after V lost 5 bases and J lost 7 bases. The CDR3 protein is CASSPLGGRPVNEQFF. The CDR3 region has the DNA TGTGCCAGCAGCCCCCTCGGCGGGAGGCCTGTTAATGAGCAGTTCTTC.

This clonotype has more than one count but fewer than ten. V and J are TRBV29-1 and TRBJ1-1, with TRBD1 matching over 8 bases. With V trimmed by 0 bases and J by 5 bases, 5 bases remained unmatched. The CDR3 runs to 14 residues. Germline values: CDR1 SQVTM, CDR2 ANQGSEA. The DNA for the CDR3 is TGCAGCGTTGAAGACAGGGGGCGGACGACTGAAGCTTTCTTT. Translated: CSVEDRGRTTEAFF.

This clonotype has just a few counts. V and J are TRBV13 and TRBJ2-7, with D possibly called TRBD1 or TRBD2 (5 bases each). The CDR3 totals 11 residues. Between the trimmed V and J ends, which lost 6 bases and 4 bases, there was a span of 7 bases. From germline, CDR1 is PRHDT and CDR2 FYEKMQ (reference sequence). In nucleotides, the CDR3 is TGTGCCAGCAGGGGGGAATACGAGCAGTACTTC. The encoded protein is CASRGEYEQYF.

This clonotype was picked up many times. V and J are TRBV19 and TRBJ1-6; D not certain. This CDR3 is 14 amino acids long. V lost 10 bases, J lost 2 bases, and 12 bases lay in between. Germline loops: CDR1 LNHDA, CDR2 SQIVND (reference sequence). The CDR3 DNA reads as TGTGCCACCGCTGAAGGGCCCTATAATTCACCCCTCCACTTT. Amino acids: CATAEGPYNSPLHF.

This rearrangement joins TRBV4-3 to TRBJ2-7; 10 nucleotides align to TRBD1. The CDR3 loop spans 16 amino acids. The germline gives CDR1 LGHNA, CDR2 YSLEER. V lost 2 bases and J lost 2; bases outside the gene matches: 6. In nucleotides, the CDR3 is TGCGCCAGCAGCCAAACTACCGGGACAGGGGCCTACGAGCAGTACTTC. Protein: CASSQTTGTGAYEQYF.

A few counts support this clonotype. V is TRBV19 and J is TRBJ2-1; D is unresolved. With 5 bases removed from V and 7 bases from J, the gap between germline ends came to 12 bases. CDR1 is LNHDA and CDR2 is SQIVND in the germline V gene (reference sequence). This CDR3 comprises 13 residues. CDR3 in amino acids: CASSPKTRNEQFF. The CDR3 DNA follows: TGTGCCAGTAGTCCCAAAACGAGGAATGAGCAGTTCTTC.